These 2 T cell receptor beta chains were all obtained from the same sample, sequenced in a study of shared clonotypes between healthy human individuals. This table comes from immunoSEQ multiplex PCR, and its TCRdb copy is limited to in-frame clones, with some not included. Among some 2,000,000 clones listed, approximately 95% were seen once. Material for sequencing was naive CD4+ T cells sorted from blood. Subset here: CD45RA+ positively selected. The receptors shown here come from a man aged 18 to 29 in good health.

Of note for this clone: Other DNA sequences within the sample encode an identical CDR3. The chain recombines TRBV7-9 with TRBJ2-7, with D perhaps given as TRBD1 or TRBD2 (5 bases each). Trimming took off 3 bases at V and 2 bases at J, with 11 bases between the two ends. The CDR3 covers 14 residues. Germline-derived CDR1 and CDR2 are SEHNR and FQNEAQ (reference sequence). The CDR3 reads CASSFGTEPYEQYF. Here the CDR3 DNA reads TGTGCCAGCAGCTTTGGGACGGAACCCTACGAGCAGTACTTC.

This chain links TRBV7-2 with TRBJ1-6, with D maybe TRBD1 (5 bases). Germline loops: CDR1 SGHTA, CDR2 FQGNSA. V lost 3 bases to trimming and J lost 9 bases, with 15 bases between them. The CDR3 extends over 15 amino acids. The CDR3 DNA sequence: TGTGCCAGCAGCTTGCGCCAGGGAGGCACTTCACCCCTCCACTTT. Protein: CASSLRQGGTSPLHF.